This T cell receptor (beta chain) originates from a study of control samples from healthy donors and cancer patients. This clone was seen only once. Clones were sequenced by immunoSEQ multiplex PCR, and TCRdb holds only the in-frame ones, with some missing. The sample has 60,000 to 75,000 clones; roughly 90% are singletons. The sequence came from a man aged 60 to 69 with colorectal cancer. The sample taken for sequencing was PBMCs.

CDR3 coding DNA: TGTGCCAGCTGGGCTAGCCGGTCAGATACGCAGTATTTT. Residues: CASWASRSDTQYF. V and J are TRBV6-5 and TRBJ2-3, with D possibly matching TRBD2 (5 bases). From germline, CDR1 is MNHEY and CDR2 SVGAGI. The V gene lost 8 bases and the J gene lost 4 bases, with 13 bases spanning the gap. The CDR3 consists of 13 residues.